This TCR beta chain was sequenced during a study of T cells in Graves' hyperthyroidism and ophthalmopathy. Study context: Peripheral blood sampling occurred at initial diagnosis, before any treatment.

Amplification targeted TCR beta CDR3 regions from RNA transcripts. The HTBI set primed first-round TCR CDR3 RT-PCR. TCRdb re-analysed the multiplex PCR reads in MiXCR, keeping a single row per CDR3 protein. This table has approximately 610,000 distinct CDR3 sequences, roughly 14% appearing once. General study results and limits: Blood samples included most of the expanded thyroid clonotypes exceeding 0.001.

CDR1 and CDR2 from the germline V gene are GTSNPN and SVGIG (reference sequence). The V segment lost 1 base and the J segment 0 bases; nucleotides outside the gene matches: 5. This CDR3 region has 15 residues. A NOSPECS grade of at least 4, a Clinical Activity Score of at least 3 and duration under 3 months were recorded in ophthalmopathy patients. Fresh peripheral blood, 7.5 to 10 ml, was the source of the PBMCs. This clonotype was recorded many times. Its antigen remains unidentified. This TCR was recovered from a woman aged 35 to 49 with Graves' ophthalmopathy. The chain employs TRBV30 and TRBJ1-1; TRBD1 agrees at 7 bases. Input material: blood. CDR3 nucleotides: TGTGCCTGGAGTGGACAGGGAACCATGAACACTGAAGCTTTCTTT. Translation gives CAWSGQGTMNTEAFF.